These 6 T cell receptor beta chains were sequenced from one sample in a study of OX40 agonist ivuxolimab in advanced cancers. Method: immunoSEQ multiplex PCR; TCRdb's copy keeps in-frame clones and lacks some. The sample holds 70,000 to 85,000 clones; 70% to 85% are singletons and the top ten take around 1.1%. The sample in question was CD4+ or CD8+ T cells sorted from blood, obtained in a trial of the OX40 agonist ivuxolimab. Receptor source: an adult with an advanced solid tumor such as melanoma, head and neck, liver or kidney cancer.

The CDR3 region is CASSQQAGTGETQYF. The CDR3 DNA sequence: TGTGCCAGCAGCCAACAGGCCGGGACAGGGGAGACCCAGTACTTC. The V and J genes are TRBV7-2 and TRBJ2-5; 9 positions agree with TRBD1. The CDR3 has 15 residues. CDR1 is SGHTA and CDR2 is FQGNSA in the germline V gene. Trimming took 5 bases from V and 5 from J; bases not matched to a gene: 9.

The CDR3 region has the DNA TGTGCCAGCAGTCCATCCTCCACCGATAGTTATGGGCAGTTCTTC. Translation: CASSPSSTDSYGQFF. The V and J genes are TRBV6-5 and TRBJ2-1, with D uncertain. The CDR3 has 15 amino acids. V lost 5 bases and J lost 12, with 23 bases in between. The germline V gene encodes CDR1 MNHEY and CDR2 SVGAGI.

This chain links TRBV4-3 with TRBJ1-2; D uncertain. V lost 0 bases to trimming and J lost 5 bases, with 10 bases between them. The CDR3 runs to 14 residues. Germline CDR1 LGHNA, CDR2 YSLEER. CDR3: CASSQDRGPYGYTF. The CDR3 nucleotides read TGCGCCAGCAGCCAAGATCGAGGGCCGTATGGCTACACCTTC.

The chain recombines TRBV6-1 with TRBJ2-7; a weak D match, TRBD1 (6 bases). Trimming shortened V by 7 bases and J by 3 bases, and 7 bases separated the two germline ends. Looked up from germline, CDR1 is MNHNS and CDR2 is SASEGT. CDR3 size: 11 residues. Here the CDR3 DNA reads TGTGCCAGCATAGGGGGCTACGAGCAGTACTTC. As protein: CASIGGYEQYF.

The gene calls are TRBV18 and TRBJ1-2, with unresolved D. Per germline, CDR1 KGHSH and CDR2 LQKENI. With 3 bases removed from V and 3 bases from J, the gap between germline ends came to 14 bases. The CDR3 loop spans 15 amino acids. The CDR3 sequence is CASSPPSRVDYGYTF. The CDR3 DNA reads as TGTGCCAGCTCACCCCCTTCGAGGGTGGACTATGGCTACACCTTC. Complete variable domain (other parts from reference TRBV18 and TRBJ1-2): NAGVMQNPRHLVRRRGQEARLRCSPMKGHSHVYWYRQLPEEGLKFMVYLQKENIIDESGMPKERFSAEFPKEGPSILRIQQVVRGDSAAYFCASSPPSRVDYGYTFGSGTRLTVV.

This clone was observed a handful of times. The rearrangement joins TRBV7-2 to TRBJ1-4; tentative D call: TRBD1 (5 bases). V lost 1 base, J lost 5 bases, and 5 bases lay in between. The CDR3 is made up of 13 amino acids. Looked up from germline, CDR1 is SGHTA and CDR2 is FQGNSA. This CDR3 is CASSLGGNEKLFF. The CDR3 DNA sequence: TGTGCCAGCAGCTTAGGGGGGAATGAAAAACTGTTTTTT.